This passage covers 15 T cell receptor beta chains from one sample sequenced in a study of T cell repertoires in cytomegalovirus infection. TCRdb re-derived calls from the reads in MiXCR, one entry per CDR3 protein. Of around 740,000 distinct CDR3 sequences detected, 35% to 45% appear once; the ten largest clones hold 2.5% to 3%. The sequenced sample was PBMCs. The receptors stem from a human donor in good health (CMV status not recorded). Some clones in this sample may be carry-over from other donors' samples.

Details on this clonotype: The junction departs from the called germline gene at one end, perhaps through a read error. V and J are TRBV7-6 and TRBJ2-5; weak D call: TRBD2 (5 bases). The germline V gene encodes CDR1 SGHVS and CDR2 FNYEAQ. The CDR3 extends over 15 amino acids. This CDR3 is CASSPLAGLRETQYF. The CDR3 DNA sequence: TGTGCTAGCAGCCCCCTCGCGGGTTTGCGGGAGACCCAGTACTTC.

Remarks on this clonotype: The junction departs from germline at one end; a sequencing error may be responsible. The chain employs TRBV12-3 or TRBV12-4 and TRBJ1-5; D is undetermined. The CDR3 is 13 amino acids. CDR3 DNA sequence: TGTTCCAGCAGTTTAACAGACAATCATCCCCATCATTTT. Translating gives CSSSLTDNHPHHF.

Concerning this clonotype itself: One end of the junction fails to match germline, which may point to a read error. The rearrangement uses TRBV20-1 and TRBJ1-1, with no clear D. Germline V gene sequence: CDR1 DFQATT, CDR2 SNEGSKA (reference sequence). This CDR3 contains 11 residues. The CDR3 spells CTAQTVTEAFF. CDR3 sequence (DNA): TGCACTGCTCAAACGGTGACTGAAGCTTTCTTT.

This chain connects TRBV7-8 to TRBJ1-3; a possible D gene is TRBD1 (5 bases). Trimming took 4 bases from V and 0 from J, leaving 10 bases between them. The CDR3 covers 15 residues. Germline loops: CDR1 SGHVS, CDR2 FQNEAQ. The CDR3: CASSSGTDSGNTIYF. The CDR3 DNA sequence: TGTGCCAGCAGCTCCGGGACTGACTCTGGAAACACCATATATTTT.

The chain is built from TRBV11-2 and TRBJ1-1; D perhaps matches TRBD1 (6 bases). With 5 bases removed from V and 4 bases from J, the gap between germline ends came to 17 bases. Germline-derived CDR1 and CDR2 are SGHAT and FQNNGV. The CDR3 runs 15 residues. The CDR3 spells CASSPSGRGVTEAFF. CDR3 sequence (DNA): TGTGCCAGCAGCCCCTCAGGGAGGGGGGTCACTGAAGCTTTCTTT.

This clonotype was recorded at least ten times. The chain combines TRBV7-6 with TRBJ2-3; D is uncertain. The V gene lost 3 bases and the J gene lost 6 bases, with 10 bases spanning the gap. The germline V gene has CDR1 SGHVS and CDR2 FNYEAQ. The CDR3 is 13 residues long. The CDR3 nucleotides read TGTGCCAGCAGCTTCCAACTGTCCGATACGCAGTATTTT. It is translated as CASSFQLSDTQYF.

This clonotype was counted between two and nine times. The chain is built from TRBV7-2 and TRBJ2-7; D may be TRBD2 (5 bases). This CDR3 comprises 14 residues. Germline V gene lookup returns CDR1 SGHTA and CDR2 FQGNSA. V lost 3 bases and J 0 bases, leaving 9 bases between the germline ends. CDR3 sequence: CASSFAGFSYEQYF. The CDR3 DNA is TGTGCCAGCAGCTTTGCGGGTTTCTCCTACGAGCAGTACTTC.

The chain recombines TRBV4-1 with TRBJ2-7, with 8 bases identical to TRBD2. Germline V lookup: CDR1 MGHRA, CDR2 YSYEKL. The CDR3 totals 15 residues. With V trimmed by 1 base and J by 4 bases, 6 bases remained unmatched. CDR3 protein: CASSQVSGEGYEQYF. For the CDR3, the DNA is TGCGCCAGCAGCCAAGTTAGCGGGGAGGGGTACGAGCAGTACTTC.

The genes are TRBV28 and TRBJ1-2; TRBD1 is a possible D gene (6 bases). V lost 11 bases and J 4 bases, leaving 26 bases between the germline ends. CDR1 is MDHEN and CDR2 is SYDVKM in the germline V gene. This CDR3 is 16 amino acids long. CDR3 bases: TGTGCCGCCAGCCCGGGAGGGGGTTTTAGGGCCTATGGCTACACCTTC. Translation gives CAASPGGGFRAYGYTF.

This clonotype was observed many times. V usage is TRBV25-1 and J usage is TRBJ1-1, with TRBD1 matching 8 bases. Trimming cost V 3 bases and J 4 bases; bases outside gene matches: 1. CDR1 and CDR2 (germline): MGHDK, SYGVNS. This CDR3 contains 13 residues. The CDR3 loop is CASSDRGPTEAFF. CDR3 in DNA: TGTGCCAGCAGTGACAGGGGGCCCACTGAAGCTTTCTTT.

This clonotype was counted a few times. The chain has TRBV11-2 and TRBJ1-4; D call uncertain. This CDR3 region has 15 residues. The germline V gene has CDR1 SGHAT and CDR2 FQNNGV. V dropped 3 bases and J dropped 1 base, with 9 bases sitting between them. The DNA for the CDR3 is TGTGCCAGCAGCTTTAATTCAGGAACTAATGAAAAACTGTTTTTT. Its translation is CASSFNSGTNEKLFF.

The chain carries TRBV28 and TRBJ1-5, with D possibly TRBD1 on 5 matching bases. The germline CDR1 and CDR2 sequences are MDHEN and SYDVKM. The CDR3 runs 16 residues. V lost 2 bases and J 5 bases, leaving 16 bases between the germline ends. This chain's CDR3 is CASSLTHGTQDQPQHF. Here the CDR3 DNA reads TGTGCCAGCAGTTTAACACACGGGACTCAAGATCAGCCCCAGCATTTT.

This clonotype occurred many times. The chain is built from TRBV7-2 and TRBJ2-7; 9 bases are a match to TRBD1. Germline V gene sequence: CDR1 SGHTA, CDR2 FQGNSA. Trimming at V came to 5 bases and at J to 1 base, leaving 3 bases not matched to a gene. The CDR3 has 14 residues. The chain's CDR3 is CASSVGQGSYEQYF. In DNA, the CDR3 is TGTGCCAGCAGCGTTGGACAGGGGTCCTACGAGCAGTACTTC.

As regards this clonotype: Because it lacks the conserved phenylalanine or tryptophan at the end, this CDR3 is likely a read error. The chain couples TRBV6-4 to TRBJ2-5; 10 nucleotides agree with TRBD1. V was pared by 7 bases and J by 2 bases, with 7 bases of the junction left unmatched. This CDR3 region has 15 residues. Germline V gene sequence: CDR1 MRHNA, CDR2 SNTAGT. The CDR3 sequence: CASTGDRGRQETQYY. As DNA, the CDR3 is TGTGCCAGCACCGGGGACAGGGGACGTCAAGAGACCCAGTACTAC.

This clonotype was counted many times. The J gene is TRBJ2-2, the V gene TRBV7-2, with no clear D. Germline V CDR1 and CDR2: SGHTA, FQGNSA. This CDR3 region has 16 residues. Trimming cost V 2 bases and J 2 bases, with 12 bases left between them. The CDR3: CASSLMFGSNTGELFF. In DNA, the CDR3 is TGTGCCAGCAGCTTAATGTTCGGTTCTAACACCGGGGAGCTGTTTTTT.